This T cell receptor beta chain emerged from a study of T cell responses to AZD1222 COVID-19 vaccine. Generated by immunoSEQ multiplex PCR, the TCRdb table keeps only in-frame clones and is missing some. The sample lists approximately 100,000 clones, around 92% seen once, with about 3% in the top ten. Per germline, CDR1 DFQATT and CDR2 SNEGSKA (reference sequence). There are 17 residues in the CDR3. V lost 3 bases and J lost 2; bases outside the gene matches: 9. This rearrangement joins TRBV20-1 to TRBJ2-1, with 11 nucleotides matching TRBD2. Sequencing used peripheral blood, obtained on day 0 of MenACWY control vaccination. The receptor was isolated from an adult in good health. The CDR3 loop reads CSASGLAGGRTYNEQFF. CDR3 nucleotide sequence: TGCAGTGCTAGTGGCCTAGCGGGGGGAAGAACCTACAATGAGCAGTTCTTC.